This record concerns one T cell receptor (beta chain) sequence. No antigen is known for it. Sequencing used immunoSEQ multiplex PCR; TCRdb keeps in-frame clones, though not all of them. The sample contains 2 million to 2.5 million clones, approximately 96% of which appear only once. These data belong to a study of shared clonotypes between healthy human individuals. The study's findings and limits: At large depth, rarefaction still showed sorted-subset sequencing to be incomplete.

V lost 0 bases to trimming and J lost 5 bases, with 11 bases between them. The CDR3 has 14 amino acids. CDR1 and CDR2 from the germline V gene are MNHNY and SVGAGI (reference sequence). This receptor was taken from a man aged 18 to 29 in good health. This chain links TRBV6-6 with TRBJ2-7; D not certain. Sequenced input: naive CD4+ T cells sorted from blood. The subset: CD45RA+ positively selected. The CDR3 DNA reads TGTGCCAGCAGTTACTCTCCCCGCCTGAACGAGCAGTACTTC. This gives the protein CASSYSPRLNEQYF.